A selection of T cell receptor beta chains follows, all from one sample in a study of blood T cell repertoires in COVID-19. Sequenced by immunoSEQ multiplex PCR; TCRdb stores in-frame clones only, minus some. The data contain approximately 200,000 clones, 86% of them singletons. The sample comprised peripheral blood. The receptor source for this set is a woman in her fifties or sixties with acute or convalescent COVID-19. The CDR3 runs from the conserved cysteine through the conserved F or W. Fields, in order: J gene, D gene, V gene, clone size, CDR3 protein, CDR3 DNA. A D gene is named only where the DNA matches it firmly. Where a row states a size, it is once, few, many or the class of an expanded clone; other rows omit it.

j_gene: TRBJ2-3; d_gene: .; v_gene: TRBV5-1; abundance: .; CDR3aa: CASSLAGRGIGTDTQYF; CDR3nt: TGCGCCAGCAGCTTGGCCGGCAGGGGTATAGGCACAGATACGCAGTATTTT
j_gene: TRBJ2-3; d_gene: .; v_gene: TRBV19; abundance: .; CDR3aa: CASTPGQSRTDTQYF; CDR3nt: TGTGCCAGTACCCCGGGACAATCTCGCACAGATACGCAGTATTTT
j_gene: TRBJ2-1; d_gene: TRBD2; v_gene: TRBV29-1; abundance: .; CDR3aa: CSVDRDYETYNEQFF; CDR3nt: TGCAGCGTAGACCGGGACTACGAGACCTACAATGAGCAGTTCTTC
j_gene: TRBJ2-2; d_gene: TRBD1; v_gene: TRBV7-2; abundance: .; CDR3aa: CASSLVGQVTGELFF; CDR3nt: TGTGCCAGCAGCTTAGTGGGACAGGTCACCGGGGAGCTGTTTTTT
j_gene: TRBJ2-7; d_gene: .; v_gene: TRBV6-2/TRBV6-3; abundance: .; CDR3aa: CASSINRVYEQYF; CDR3nt: TGTGCCAGCAGCATTAACAGGGTCTACGAGCAGTACTTC
j_gene: TRBJ1-1; d_gene: .; v_gene: TRBV6-5; abundance: .; CDR3aa: CASSYSIIGDTEAFF; CDR3nt: TGTGCCAGCAGTTACTCGATCATCGGGGACACTGAAGCTTTCTTT
j_gene: TRBJ1-5; d_gene: .; v_gene: TRBV7-2; abundance: .; CDR3aa: CASSKGHNQPQHF; CDR3nt: TGTGCCAGCAGCAAGGGACACAATCAGCCCCAGCATTTT
j_gene: TRBJ1-1; d_gene: .; v_gene: TRBV2; abundance: .; CDR3aa: CASGGGALNTEAFF; CDR3nt: TGTGCCAGCGGGGGGGGCGCGTTGAACACTGAAGCTTTCTTT
j_gene: TRBJ2-2; d_gene: TRBD2; v_gene: TRBV19; abundance: .; CDR3aa: CASTGSGRAYTGELFF; CDR3nt: TGTGCCAGTACAGGGAGCGGGAGGGCCTATACCGGGGAGCTGTTTTTT
j_gene: TRBJ2-7; d_gene: .; v_gene: TRBV7-2; abundance: .; CDR3aa: CASSLRRTTYEQYF; CDR3nt: TGTGCCAGCAGCTTGAGGAGGACTACCTACGAGCAGTACTTC
j_gene: TRBJ2-3; d_gene: TRBD2; v_gene: TRBV7-2; abundance: .; CDR3aa: CASSLVGLAGGPRDTQYF; CDR3nt: TGTGCCAGCAGCTTAGTAGGGCTAGCGGGGGGACCCAGGGATACGCAGTATTTT
j_gene: TRBJ2-3; d_gene: .; v_gene: TRBV7-8; abundance: .; CDR3aa: CASSSHVDITDTQYF; CDR3nt: TGTGCCAGCAGCTCACACGTCGATATCACAGATACGCAGTATTTT
j_gene: TRBJ2-1; d_gene: .; v_gene: TRBV19; abundance: .; CDR3aa: CASSIQGSQTNEQFF; CDR3nt: TGTGCCAGTAGTATTCAGGGGTCCCAGACCAATGAGCAGTTCTTC
j_gene: TRBJ1-2; d_gene: .; v_gene: TRBV10-1; abundance: few; CDR3aa: CASSERRNYGYTF; CDR3nt: TGCGCCAGCAGTGAGAGGAGGAACTATGGCTACACCTTC
j_gene: TRBJ1-2; d_gene: TRBD1; v_gene: TRBV6-6; abundance: .; CDR3aa: CASSYRTGGYGYTF; CDR3nt: TGTGCCAGCAGTTACCGGACAGGGGGCTATGGCTACACCTTC
j_gene: TRBJ2-3; d_gene: TRBD2; v_gene: TRBV7-9; abundance: .; CDR3aa: CASSKRDLSTDTQYF; CDR3nt: TGTGCCAGCAGCAAGCGGGACCTTAGCACAGATACGCAGTATTTT
j_gene: TRBJ2-7; d_gene: .; v_gene: TRBV7-6; abundance: once; CDR3aa: CASSSHRDSYEQYF; CDR3nt: TGTGCCAGCAGCTCCCACAGGGACTCCTACGAGCAGTACTTC
j_gene: TRBJ2-7; d_gene: .; v_gene: TRBV10-3; abundance: .; CDR3aa: CAISEAGQQYEQYF; CDR3nt: TGTGCCATCAGTGAGGCGGGACAGCAGTACGAGCAGTACTTC
j_gene: TRBJ1-4; d_gene: .; v_gene: TRBV5-6; abundance: .; CDR3aa: CASSLAGGVGEKLFF; CDR3nt: TGTGCCAGCAGCTTGGCCGGAGGGGTGGGTGAAAAACTGTTTTTT
j_gene: TRBJ2-7; d_gene: .; v_gene: TRBV6-2/TRBV6-3; abundance: .; CDR3aa: CASSLQGIHEQYF; CDR3nt: TGTGCCAGCAGTCTCCAGGGTATCCACGAGCAGTACTTC
j_gene: TRBJ1-2; d_gene: .; v_gene: TRBV27; abundance: .; CDR3aa: CASSLRPGGFGYTF; CDR3nt: TGTGCCAGCAGTTTAAGGCCGGGGGGCTTTGGCTACACCTTC
j_gene: TRBJ2-7; d_gene: TRBD2; v_gene: TRBV10-3; abundance: .; CDR3aa: CASIGLAVIYEQYF; CDR3nt: TGTGCCAGCATAGGACTAGCGGTAATCTACGAGCAGTACTTC
j_gene: TRBJ1-6; d_gene: .; v_gene: TRBV10-3; abundance: once; CDR3aa: CAITSQGGHNSPLHF; CDR3nt: TGTGCCATCACAAGTCAGGGTGGGCATAATTCACCCCTCCACTTT
j_gene: TRBJ1-5; d_gene: TRBD1; v_gene: TRBV12-3/TRBV12-4; abundance: .; CDR3aa: CASRQGGNQPQHF; CDR3nt: TGTGCCAGCAGACAGGGGGGAAATCAGCCCCAGCATTTT
j_gene: TRBJ1-2; d_gene: TRBD1; v_gene: TRBV27; abundance: .; CDR3aa: CASSPRDRYGYTF; CDR3nt: TGTGCCAGCAGCCCCCGGGACAGGTATGGCTACACCTTC
j_gene: TRBJ2-5; d_gene: TRBD2; v_gene: TRBV4-1; abundance: .; CDR3aa: CASSPRAGGLETQYF; CDR3nt: TGCGCCAGCAGCCCCAGGGCGGGGGGGCTTGAGACCCAGTACTTC
j_gene: TRBJ1-2; d_gene: TRBD1; v_gene: TRBV19; abundance: .; CDR3aa: CASTSDRNGRDGYTF; CDR3nt: TGTGCCAGTACCTCGGACAGGAACGGCCGGGATGGCTACACCTTC
j_gene: TRBJ2-5; d_gene: TRBD2; v_gene: TRBV7-3; abundance: .; CDR3aa: CASSPIAGGRETQYF; CDR3nt: TGTGCCAGCAGCCCCATAGCGGGGGGGCGGGAGACCCAGTACTTC
j_gene: TRBJ1-2; d_gene: TRBD1; v_gene: TRBV9; abundance: .; CDR3aa: CASSVGDRVWEGYTF; CDR3nt: TGTGCCAGCAGCGTAGGGGACAGGGTGTGGGAGGGCTACACCTTC
j_gene: TRBJ1-2; d_gene: .; v_gene: TRBV12-5; abundance: .; CDR3aa: CASGLDVQGLVGYTF; CDR3nt: TGTGCTAGTGGTTTGGATGTACAGGGTTTGGTAGGCTACACCTTC
j_gene: TRBJ1-2; d_gene: .; v_gene: TRBV12-3/TRBV12-4; abundance: few; CDR3aa: CASSTGFYGYTF; CDR3nt: TGTGCCAGCAGTACAGGGTTCTATGGCTACACCTTC
j_gene: TRBJ2-1; d_gene: .; v_gene: TRBV12-5; abundance: .; CDR3aa: CASGLVQGPYNEQFF; CDR3nt: TGTGCTAGTGGTTTGGTACAGGGCCCCTACAATGAGCAGTTCTTC
j_gene: TRBJ1-2; d_gene: .; v_gene: TRBV6-5; abundance: .; CDR3aa: CASRGTLGGGYTF; CDR3nt: TGTGCCAGCAGAGGGACACTCGGCGGGGGCTACACCTTC
j_gene: TRBJ1-6; d_gene: TRBD1; v_gene: TRBV7-6; abundance: few; CDR3aa: CASSLVASGGSPLHF; CDR3nt: TGTGCCAGCAGCTTAGTTGCGTCAGGGGGGTCACCCCTCCACTTT
j_gene: TRBJ1-6; d_gene: TRBD1; v_gene: TRBV25-1; abundance: .; CDR3aa: CASIGGQGKINSPLHF; CDR3nt: TGTGCCAGCATAGGAGGACAGGGAAAAATTAATTCACCCCTCCACTTT
j_gene: TRBJ1-3; d_gene: TRBD1; v_gene: TRBV5-8; abundance: .; CDR3aa: CASSPTGTAGNTIYF; CDR3nt: TGTGCCAGCAGCCCGACTGGGACAGCTGGAAACACCATATATTTT